Sequencing of this T cell receptor beta chain was carried out in a study of blood T cell repertoires in COVID-19. Study overall: Spain, Italy and the United States supplied samples that represented acute and convalescent COVID-19. Nucleic acid was either cDNA or gDNA, and it came from T cells, B-cell-depleted T cells, or PBMCs.

The length of the CDR3 is 13 residues. Trimming removed 3 bases from V and 4 bases from J; junction bases left unmatched: 3. Looked up from germline, CDR1 is MNHEY and CDR2 is SMNVEV (reference sequence). During active infection, Seattle patients enrolled and were then monitored through disease. Profiling relied on immunoSEQ multiplex PCR, and the TCRdb table lists in-frame clones only, not all of them. The repertoire includes under 550,000 clones, 85% to 90% of them detected once, and 0.65% to 1% sits in the top ten. V and J are TRBV27 and TRBJ2-7; 7 bases fit TRBD2. The TCR sequence derives from a man between 18 and 29 years old with COVID-19, enrolled during active disease. The sample consisted of peripheral blood. CDR3: CASSFAAGYEQYF. CDR3 nucleotides: TGTGCCAGCAGTTTTGCAGCGGGGTACGAGCAGTACTTC.